This T cell receptor beta chain came from a study of T cell repertoires in cytomegalovirus infection. Background on the study: Shared public TCR beta signatures pointed to both CMV infection and a matching HLA type. Study conclusions and caveats: CMV carriers with the relevant HLA were identified by cumulative public TCR beta family frequency.

TCRdb reprocessed the reads with MiXCR, giving one entry per CDR3 protein. The data contain 76,000 or so distinct CDR3 sequences, roughly 3.6% of them singletons. This clonotype was recorded many times. Its antigen is currently unknown. The junction shows a germline mismatch at one end, possibly a read error. The sequence came from a human donor in good health (CMV status not recorded). Some clones in this sample may be carry-over from other donors' samples. Sequencing input: PBMCs.

The CDR3 coding sequence is TGTGCCAGCAGCCAAGAGGGACAGGGGGCGCAGTTGTTC. Amino acid sequence: CASSQEGQGAQLF. V is TRBV3-1 and J is TRBJ1-2; 12 bases map to TRBD1. Per the germline V gene, CDR1 is LGHDT and CDR2 is YNNKEL (reference sequence). CDR3 size: 13 residues.